One and the same sample provided the 24 T cell receptor beta chains below, sequenced in a study of blood T cell repertoires in COVID-19. Sequencing used immunoSEQ multiplex PCR; TCRdb keeps in-frame clones, though not all of them. Of about 270,000 clones in the sample, approximately 90% were seen once. Sequencing was carried out using PBMCs or T cells enriched from blood (not recorded which). These receptors originate from a young woman who had recovered from COVID-19.

The genes are TRBV9 and TRBJ2-1, with TRBD2 identical over 7 bases. The germline V gene has CDR1 SGDLS and CDR2 YYNGEE. The CDR3 spans 16 residues. The ends lost 0 bases at V and 3 bases at J; junction bases unmatched: 6. CDR3 sequence reads: CASSVGAGVLYNEQFF. The CDR3, as DNA: TGTGCCAGCAGCGTAGGGGCGGGGGTCCTCTACAATGAGCAGTTCTTC.

The sample holds one count of this clone. The J gene is TRBJ1-5, the V gene TRBV6-2 or TRBV6-3; a weak D match, TRBD1 (5 bases). V dropped 2 bases and J dropped 6 bases, with 8 bases sitting between them. Germline CDR1 MNHEY, CDR2 SVGEGT. There are 13 residues in the CDR3. The CDR3 DNA follows: TGTGCCAGCAGTTACCAGGGTGGTCAGCCCCAGCATTTT. Its translation is CASSYQGGQPQHF.

This clone was found once. DNA for the CDR3: TGTGCCAGTAGTATAGGAGCGGGGGGCCGCTACGAGCAGTACTTC. Its translation: CASSIGAGGRYEQYF. V and J are TRBV19 and TRBJ2-7; 9 bases align to TRBD2. V trimming: 1 base; J trimming: 3 bases; junction bases outside the gene matches: 4. CDR3 length equals 15 residues. The germline V gene encodes CDR1 LNHDA and CDR2 SQIVND (reference sequence).

The table lists this clone with a count of one. The chain joins TRBV5-1 to TRBJ2-2, with 10 nucleotides matching TRBD2. CDR1 and CDR2 (germline): SGHRS, YFSETQ. The trim removed 4 bases at V and 2 bases at J, leaving 8 bases unmatched. The CDR3 contains 17 residues. In DNA, the CDR3 is TGCGCCAGCAGCCCCTTCGGGACTAGCGATAACACCGGGGAGCTGTTTTTT. This encodes CASSPFGTSDNTGELFF.

The chain uses TRBV7-9 and TRBJ2-7; 7 bases line up with TRBD1. The CDR3 has 13 residues. Per the germline V gene, CDR1 is SEHNR and CDR2 is FQNEAQ (reference sequence). V was clipped by 6 bases and J by 6 bases; unmatched bases: 8. In nucleotides, the CDR3 is TGTGCCAGCAGTTTTGACAGGGAAGGCGAGCAGTACTTC. It codes for CASSFDREGEQYF.

This clone was recorded a few times. The J gene is TRBJ1-3, the V gene TRBV3-1 (or the pseudogene TRBV3-2); 7 bases map to TRBD1. The germline gives CDR1 LGHDT, CDR2 YNNKEL (reference sequence). With 2 bases clipped from V and 4 bases from J, the junction kept 11 bases outside the gene matches. The CDR3 length is 17 residues. CDR3 DNA sequence: TGTGCCAGCAGCCAATTACAGGGGCCGAAAAGAGGAAACACCATATATTTT. Its protein product is CASSQLQGPKRGNTIYF.

The rearrangement links TRBV6-2 or TRBV6-3 to TRBJ1-2, with no clear D. Germline V CDR1 and CDR2: MNHEY, SVGEGT. V was trimmed by 0 bases and J by 1 base, leaving 6 bases between them. The CDR3 covers 14 residues. DNA for the CDR3: TGTGCCAGCAGTTACTCGGAGCTTAACTATGGCTACACCTTC. Encoded protein: CASSYSELNYGYTF.

The chain links TRBV2 to TRBJ1-1, with D unclear. CDR1 and CDR2 (germline): SNHLY, FYNNEI. The CDR3 contains 12 residues. V lost 3 bases and J 4 bases, leaving 6 bases between the germline ends. Here the CDR3 DNA reads TGTGCCAGCAGTGAGGGGAGCACTGAAGCTTTCTTT. This translates into CASSEGSTEAFF.

V gene TRBV7-9 combines with J gene TRBJ2-1, with 8 bases identical to TRBD2. Germline V gives CDR1 SEHNR, CDR2 FQNEAQ (reference sequence). V trimming: 2 bases; J trimming: 8 bases; junction bases outside the gene matches: 8. This CDR3 has 15 residues. The DNA for the CDR3 is TGTGCCAGCAGCTTAAATCGGGGGGGCCATTATGAGCAGTTCTTC. It specifies CASSLNRGGHYEQFF.

The chain recombines TRBV2 with TRBJ2-3; 13 bases match TRBD2. Trimming cost V 5 bases and J 12 bases; bases outside gene matches: 5. Germline V CDR1 and CDR2: SNHLY, FYNNEI. The CDR3 extends over 13 amino acids. The CDR3 sequence is CASSLLAGGKQYF. In nucleotides, the CDR3 is TGTGCCAGCAGTCTACTAGCGGGGGGGAAACAGTATTTT. The full variable domain, its missing parts supplied by reference TRBV2 and TRBJ2-3, is EPEVTQTPSHQVTQMGQEVILRCVPISNHLYFYWYRQILGQKVEFLVSFYNNEISEKSEIFDDQFSVERPDGSNFTLKIRSTKLEDSAMYFCASSLLAGGKQYFGPGTRLTVL.

This sequence joins TRBV18 and TRBJ1-5; 8 bases line up with TRBD1. CDR1 KGHSH and CDR2 LQKENI come from the germline V gene. V was clipped by 3 bases and J by 3 bases; unmatched bases: 7. CDR3 length: 16 residues. In DNA, the CDR3 is TGTGCCAGCTCACCGGACAGGGAAGGGGACAATCAGCCCCAGCATTTT. Translated: CASSPDREGDNQPQHF.

J is TRBJ2-7 and V is TRBV5-1; D is possibly TRBD2 (6 bases). V was shortened by 1 base and J by 3 bases, with 14 bases between the two germline ends. CDR3 length: 15 amino acids. CDR1 SGHRS and CDR2 YFSETQ come from the germline V gene. The CDR3 DNA follows: TGCGCCAGCAGCTTGCCCGGGGGAGGATACTACGAGCAGTACTTC. Amino acid sequence: CASSLPGGGYYEQYF.

This clone came up a few times. V and J are TRBV7-2 and TRBJ2-1, with 8 bases aligning to TRBD1. The length of the CDR3 is 16 residues. Germline trimming cut 5 bases from V and 8 bases from J; bases unmatched to any gene: 14. Germline V gene sequence: CDR1 SGHTA, CDR2 FQGNSA. Written as DNA, the CDR3 is TGTGCCAGCAGCCAAGGACAGGGTATCGGGGTCGATGAGCAGTTCTTC. It is translated as CASSQGQGIGVDEQFF.

The chain links TRBV27 to TRBJ1-4; 11 bases agree with TRBD1. Germline assignment: CDR1 MNHEY and CDR2 SMNVEV (reference sequence). The CDR3 runs 17 residues. The V gene end was trimmed by 5 bases and the J gene end by 4 bases; junction bases not matched to a gene: 9. In DNA, the CDR3 is TGTGCCAGCAGTCCCTACCGGACAGGGGGCCTTAATGAAAAACTGTTTTTT. This sequence encodes CASSPYRTGGLNEKLFF. The full variable domain, completed using reference TRBV27 and TRBJ1-4, is EAQVTQNPRYLITVTGKKLTVTCSQNMNHEYMSWYRQDPGLGLRQIYYSMNVEVTDKGDVPEGYKVSRKEKRNFPLILESPSPNQTSLYFCASSPYRTGGLNEKLFFGSGTQLSVL.

In its sample, this clone ranks as medium-sized (0.01 to 0.1%). The chain combines TRBV3-1 (or the pseudogene TRBV3-2) with TRBJ2-1; 9 bases agree with TRBD2. This CDR3 spans 15 amino acids. CDR1 LGHDT and CDR2 YNNKEL come from the germline V gene (reference sequence). V dropped 3 bases and J dropped 5; count of bases not matched to a gene: 5. This CDR3 reads CASSQTAGGNNEQFF. DNA for the CDR3: TGTGCCAGCAGCCAGACAGCGGGGGGAAACAATGAGCAGTTCTTC.

The gene calls are TRBV5-1 and TRBJ2-7; 7 nucleotides agree with TRBD1. The CDR3 is 14 residues long. Trimming took 0 bases from V and 2 from J; bases not matched to a gene: 2. Per the germline V gene, CDR1 is SGHRS and CDR2 is YFSETQ. As DNA, the CDR3 is TGCGCCAGCAGCTTGGCGGGACAGACCTACGAGCAGTACTTC. Translated, it gives CASSLAGQTYEQYF.

The CDR3 reads CSVAGGANYGYTF. In DNA, the CDR3 is TGCAGCGTTGCGGGGGGGGCTAACTATGGCTACACCTTC. The chain has TRBV29-1 and TRBJ1-2; TRBD1 is a possible D gene (5 bases). V was trimmed by 4 bases and J by 0 bases, leaving 9 bases between them. Germline V gene sequence: CDR1 SQVTM, CDR2 ANQGSEA. The CDR3 is 13 amino acids.

This clone has a single count. V and J are TRBV18 and TRBJ2-6, with D unresolved. This CDR3 is 18 amino acids long. CDR1 and CDR2 (germline): KGHSH, LQKENI. V was clipped by 2 bases and J by 0 bases, with 14 bases between them. CDR3 sequence (DNA): TGTGCCAGCTCACCATCACCGGGTGTCCGCTCTGGGGCCAACGTCCTGACTTTC. Encoded protein: CASSPSPGVRSGANVLTF.

The chain links TRBV6-5 to TRBJ1-5; 9 nucleotides align to TRBD1. This CDR3 region has 14 residues. The V segment lost 6 bases and the J segment 6 bases; nucleotides outside the gene matches: 6. The V gene's germline CDR1 is MNHEY and CDR2 SVGAGI. CDR3 sequence reads: CASSYRGRGQPQHF. The CDR3 coding sequence is TGTGCCAGCAGCTACAGGGGGCGCGGTCAGCCCCAGCATTTT.

The rearrangement joins TRBV18 to TRBJ2-3, with 10 positions matching TRBD1. Trimming took 4 bases from V and 4 from J; bases not matched to a gene: 11. The CDR3 sequence is 17 residues long. Germline-derived CDR1 and CDR2 are KGHSH and LQKENI. The CDR3 DNA reads TGTGCCAGCTCACGACGTAACGGACAGGGGGGGGCAGATACGCAGTATTTT. Translated: CASSRRNGQGGADTQYF.

The chain joins TRBV5-6 to TRBJ1-2; 9 bases fit TRBD1. J was trimmed by 3 bases and V by 4 bases; bases with no gene match: 4. Germline-derived CDR1 and CDR2 are SGHDT and YYEEEE. The CDR3 has 14 residues. The CDR3 coding sequence is TGTGCCAGCAGCATGACAGGGGGTGACTATGGCTACACCTTC. Amino acids: CASSMTGGDYGYTF.

V is TRBV11-2 and J is TRBJ2-4; 9 bases are shared with TRBD2. The CDR3 runs 17 residues. The V gene end was trimmed by 1 base and the J gene end by 4 bases; junction bases not matched to a gene: 8. Per the germline V gene, CDR1 is SGHAT and CDR2 is FQNNGV. CDR3 protein: CASSLGASGDLKNIQYF. CDR3 in DNA: TGTGCCAGCAGCTTAGGGGCTAGCGGGGACTTAAAAAACATTCAGTACTTC. Full variable domain (outside the CDR3, taken from reference TRBV11-2 and TRBJ2-4): EAGVAQSPRYKIIEKRQSVAFWCNPISGHATLYWYQQILGQGPKLLIQFQNNGVVDDSQLPKDRFSAERLKGVDSTLKIQPAKLEDSAVYLCASSLGASGDLKNIQYFGAGTRLSVL.

V usage is TRBV2 and J usage is TRBJ1-4, with TRBD1 as a possible D gene (6 bases). The CDR3 spans 14 residues. V lost 10 bases, J lost 7 bases, and 19 bases lay in between. Per the germline V gene, CDR1 is SNHLY and CDR2 is FYNNEI. The CDR3 DNA sequence: TGTGCCACCGGGACACCCTCCAGTGGTGAAAAACTGTTTTTT. Translated, it gives CATGTPSSGEKLFF. Looking up the rest from reference TRBV2 and TRBJ1-4 gives the full variable domain: EPEVTQTPSHQVTQMGQEVILRCVPISNHLYFYWYRQILGQKVEFLVSFYNNEISEKSEIFDDQFSVERPDGSNFTLKIRSTKLEDSAMYFCATGTPSSGEKLFFGSGTQLSVL.

The chain combines TRBV20-1 with TRBJ1-1, with D possibly TRBD1 on 5 matching bases. Germline lookup yields CDR1 DFQATT and CDR2 SNEGSKA (reference sequence). V was shortened by 5 bases and J by 5 bases, with 9 bases between the two germline ends. CDR3 length: 11 residues. DNA of the CDR3: TGCAGTGCTGCAGGGCGAACTGAAGCTTTCTTT. Its protein product is CSAAGRTEAFF.